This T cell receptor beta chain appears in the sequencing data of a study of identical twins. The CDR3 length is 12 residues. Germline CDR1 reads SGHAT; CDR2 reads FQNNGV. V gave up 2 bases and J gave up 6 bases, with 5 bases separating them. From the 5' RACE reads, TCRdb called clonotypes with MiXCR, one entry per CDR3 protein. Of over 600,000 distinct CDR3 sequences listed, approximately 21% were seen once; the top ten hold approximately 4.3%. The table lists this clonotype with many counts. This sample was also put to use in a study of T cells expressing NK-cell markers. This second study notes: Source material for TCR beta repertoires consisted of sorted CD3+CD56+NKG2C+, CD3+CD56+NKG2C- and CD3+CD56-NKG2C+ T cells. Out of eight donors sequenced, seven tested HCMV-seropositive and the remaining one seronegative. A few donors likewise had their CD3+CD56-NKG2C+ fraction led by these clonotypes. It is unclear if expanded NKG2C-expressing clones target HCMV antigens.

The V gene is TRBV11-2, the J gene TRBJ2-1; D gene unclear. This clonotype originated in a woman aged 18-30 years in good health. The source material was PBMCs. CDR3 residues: CASSLLFNEQFF. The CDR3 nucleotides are TGTGCCAGCAGCTTATTATTCAATGAGCAGTTCTTC. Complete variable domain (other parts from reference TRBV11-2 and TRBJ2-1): EAGVAQSPRYKIIEKRQSVAFWCNPISGHATLYWYQQILGQGPKLLIQFQNNGVVDDSQLPKDRFSAERLKGVDSTLKIQPAKLEDSAVYLCASSLLFNEQFFGPGTRLTVL.